This T cell receptor (beta chain) was found in a study of OX40 agonist ivuxolimab in advanced cancers. Generated by immunoSEQ multiplex PCR, the TCRdb table keeps only in-frame clones and is missing some. The sample has about 63,000 clones; 87% are singletons. V lost 5 bases and J 5 bases, leaving 13 bases between the germline ends. CDR1 and CDR2 (germline): SGHRS, YFSETQ. This CDR3 has 13 residues. The sequence was collected from an adult with an advanced solid tumor such as melanoma, head and neck, liver or kidney cancer. The chain uses TRBV5-1 and TRBJ2-5; possible D gene TRBD1, 6 bases. Material: CD4+ or CD8+ T cells sorted from blood, obtained in a trial of the OX40 agonist ivuxolimab. This CDR3 is CASRLGGQETQYF. CDR3 coding DNA: TGCGCCAGCAGATTAGGGGGTCAGGAGACCCAGTACTTC. The entire variable domain, with the rest obtained from reference TRBV5-1 and TRBJ2-5, is as follows: KAGVTQTPRYLIKTRGQQVTLSCSPISGHRSVSWYQQTPGQGLQFLFEYFSETQRNKGNFPGRFSGRQFSNSRSEMNVSTLELGDSALYLCASRLGGQETQYFGPGTRLLVL.